This TCR beta chain was obtained from a study of blood T cell repertoires in COVID-19. Overall study: COVID-19 samples collected from the United States, Italy and Spain covered acute and convalescent phases. Nucleic acid was either cDNA or gDNA, and it came from T cells, B-cell-depleted T cells, or PBMCs.

As handled by the study authors: The authors estimated nucleated cell counts from reference gene primer amplification. TCRdb's copy holds only in-frame clones and misses some; the assay was immunoSEQ multiplex PCR. For V, J and clone size, that table is used; D and trimming come from the DNA. There are more than 300,000 clones in the sample; about 89% occur only once, and about 6% lies in the top ten. The germline V gene has CDR1 SSHAT and CDR2 FNYEAQ (reference sequence). This CDR3 region has 15 residues. V dropped 4 bases and J dropped 7; count of bases not matched to a gene: 10. The TCR was taken from a young man who had recovered from COVID-19. The material sequenced was peripheral blood. The chain links TRBV7-7 to TRBJ2-1, with 7 nucleotides matching TRBD2. This CDR3 is CASSSGRETGNEQFF. CDR3 coding DNA: TGTGCCAGCAGCTCCGGGCGGGAGACGGGAAATGAGCAGTTCTTC. The variable domain in full, completed from reference TRBV7-7 and TRBJ2-1, reads GAGVSQSPRYKVTKRGQDVTLRCDPISSHATLYWYQQALGQGPEFLTYFNYEAQPDKSGLPSDRFSAERPEGSISTLTIQRTEQRDSAMYRCASSSGRETGNEQFFGPGTRLTVL.